This is a list of T cell receptor beta chains from one sample in a study of blood T cells in healthy people across ages. One entry per CDR3 protein, called by TCRdb with MiXCR from the 5' RACE reads. The sample carries under 2,000,000 distinct CDR3 sequences, 49% recorded once. The sample comprised blood. These receptors all come from a woman between 40 and 50 years old in good health. Both conserved end residues are part of each CDR3. Each record gives: clone size, D gene, J gene, CDR3 length, V gene, CDR3 DNA, CDR3 protein. The D gene is left open where the match is weak. Part of the rows lack a size; the others show once, few, many or a class for expanded clones.

NA	TRBD2	TRBJ2-1	15	TRBV12-3/TRBV12-4	TGTGCCAGCAGTTTGACTAGCGGGGGCAGGGGTGAGCAGTTCTTC	CASSLTSGGRGEQFF
NA	TRBD1	TRBJ2-1	19	TRBV7-9	TGTGCCAGCAGCTTAGGGGACAGAGAGGTTACAAGCTCCTACAATGAGCAGTTCTTC	CASSLGDREVTSSYNEQFF
few	NA	TRBJ2-1	16	TRBV28	TGTGCCAGCAGACGGTCGGGGACCCGAGAGTACAATGAGCAGTTCTTC	CASRRSGTREYNEQFF
NA	TRBD1	TRBJ2-7	15	TRBV27	TGTGCCAGCAGTTTAACCGGGACAGGGGCTGACGAGCAGTACTTC	CASSLTGTGADEQYF
few	TRBD1	TRBJ1-6	19	TRBV6-5	TGTGCCAGCAGTTACACCTTGACGGGACAGGGAGGTCGTAATTCACCCCTCCACTTT	CASSYTLTGQGGRNSPLHF
NA	NA	TRBJ2-7	13	TRBV4-2	TGTGCCAGCAGCCAACTTCAGGGGGGGGAGCAGTACTTC	CASSQLQGGEQYF
NA	NA	TRBJ2-5	14	TRBV6-2/TRBV6-3	TGTGCCAGCAGAGTAAGGGTGTTCGGGGAGACCCAGTACTTC	CASRVRVFGETQYF
NA	TRBD1	TRBJ2-6	18	TRBV3-1	TGTGCCAGCAGCCAGGGATCCGGGACAGGGACTGGGGCCAACGTCCTGACTTTC	CASSQGSGTGTGANVLTF
NA	TRBD2	TRBJ2-1	15	TRBV20-1	TGCAGTGCTAGACCGGGACTAGCGGGGAGCAATGAGCAGTTCTTC	CSARPGLAGSNEQFF
NA	NA	TRBJ1-2	15	TRBV28	TGTGCCAGCAGTTTATCGGCAGGGCGGATAGGTGGCTACACCTTC	CASSLSAGRIGGYTF
NA	NA	TRBJ2-4	15	TRBV20-1	TGCAGTGCTAGAGTATTTAGGGACGCCAAAAACATTCAGTACTTC	CSARVFRDAKNIQYF
NA	TRBD1	TRBJ1-2	15	TRBV20-1	TGCAGTGCTAGAGTTCCGGGACAGGGGGACTATGGCTACACCTTC	CSARVPGQGDYGYTF
once	NA	TRBJ2-7	13	TRBV6-2/TRBV6-3	TGTGCCAGCAGAGTACTAGCAGCCTACGAGCAGTACTTC	CASRVLAAYEQYF
NA	NA	TRBJ2-3	16	TRBV4-3	TGCGCCAGCAGCCAGTTACCGGCTAGCGAGGCAGATACGCAGTATTTT	CASSQLPASEADTQYF
NA	TRBD2	TRBJ2-3	20	TRBV6-5	TGTGCCAGCAGTTACTCGTGGTCTAGCGGGGGGCTCGGATTCGGGGATACGCAGTATTTT	CASSYSWSSGGLGFGDTQYF
few	NA	TRBJ2-5	15	TRBV7-2	TGTGCCAGCAGCTCCCCCCGGGACACCCAAGAGACCCAGTACTTC	CASSSPRDTQETQYF
NA	NA	TRBJ2-3	13	TRBV21-1	TGTGCCAGGCAGGAGATCCGGGCAGATACGCAGTATTTT	CARQEIRADTQYF
NA	TRBD1	TRBJ1-2	14	TRBV25-1	TGTGCCAGCGTCGCAACAGGGGGAAACTATGGCTACACCTTC	CASVATGGNYGYTF
NA	NA	TRBJ2-7	13	TRBV20-1	TGCAGTGCTAGCTCCAGGGTCGTGGGCGAGCAGTACTTC	CSASSRVVGEQYF
NA	TRBD1	TRBJ1-5	15	TRBV7-4	TGTGCCAGCAGCTCCCTGACAGGGGGCAATCAGCCCCAGCATTTT	CASSSLTGGNQPQHF
NA	NA	TRBJ1-5	15	TRBV7-2	TGTGCCAGCAGCCGGGGGGAGGGTAGGAGTCAGCCCCAGCATTTT	CASSRGEGRSQPQHF
many	TRBD1	TRBJ2-3	14	TRBV27	TGTGCCAGCAGCGGGACAGCTTACACAGATACGCAGTATTTT	CASSGTAYTDTQYF
NA	NA	TRBJ1-6	16	TRBV28	TGTGCCAGCCTCTCGGACTTCCTCTCCTATAATTCACCCCTCCACTTT	CASLSDFLSYNSPLHF
few	TRBD1	TRBJ2-3	16	TRBV29-1	TGCAGCGTTGAGGCCCTCGGGACAGCAAGCACAGATACGCAGTATTTT	CSVEALGTASTDTQYF
few	NA	TRBJ2-7	13	TRBV12-3/TRBV12-4	TGTGCCAGCAGTGTAACAGGGTACTACGAGCAGTACTTC	CASSVTGYYEQYF
NA	TRBD1	TRBJ1-5	14	TRBV20-1	TGCAGTGCGAGACAGGGACTTAGCAATCAGCCCCAGCATTTT	CSARQGLSNQPQHF
NA	NA	TRBJ1-1	14	TRBV13	TGTGCCAGCAGCCGTAACCAGAACGACAGAGAAGCTTTCTTT	CASSRNQNDREAFF
NA	NA	TRBJ2-7	16	TRBV10-3	TGTGCCATCAGTGAACCGGGACGTAGGAGCTCCTACGAGCAGTACTTC	CAISEPGRRSSYEQYF
NA	NA	TRBJ2-7	13	TRBV28	TGTGCCAGCAGTTTGCTCAGGTTAGGCGAGCAGTACTTC	CASSLLRLGEQYF
few	TRBD1	TRBJ2-7	14	TRBV6-6	TGTGCCAGCACTGGACAGGGAGAGGGAGGCGAGCAGTACTTC	CASTGQGEGGEQYF
NA	NA	TRBJ2-3	11	TRBV24-1	TGTGCCACCAGCAAGGACAGAGGGCAGTATTTT	CATSKDRGQYF
NA	NA	TRBJ2-5	16	TRBV6-5	TGTGCCAGCAGTTTGACAGGGTTATGGGAGGGAGAGACCCAGTACTTC	CASSLTGLWEGETQYF
NA	TRBD2	TRBJ2-5	15	TRBV6-5	TGTGCCAGCAGTTACGGACTAGTTGGCCAAGAGACCCAGTACTTC	CASSYGLVGQETQYF
NA	TRBD2	TRBJ2-3	15	TRBV20-1	TGCAGTGCTAGACCCCTAGCGGGGCCCACAGATACGCAGTATTTT	CSARPLAGPTDTQYF
NA	TRBD1	TRBJ2-1	17	TRBV27	TGTACCAGCAGTCCTACCTCTTGGGGACAGTCAGGGAATGAGCAGTTCTTC	CTSSPTSWGQSGNEQFF
NA	NA	TRBJ2-7	12	TRBV10-3	TGTGCCATCAGTGGGAACACGGGGGTTCAGTACTTC	CAISGNTGVQYF
NA	NA	TRBJ2-5	15	TRBV5-1	TGCGCCAGCAGATCCGGCAGGGACCTATACAATGAGCAGTACTTC	CASRSGRDLYNEQYF
NA	NA	TRBJ2-5	14	TRBV20-1	TGCAGTGCTACCCGGGGGCGGGGTGTAGAGACCCAGTACTTC	CSATRGRGVETQYF
many	TRBD2	TRBJ2-7	14	TRBV2	TGTGCCAGCAGTGCCCCCCTAGCGGGGGGCGAGCAGTACTTC	CASSAPLAGGEQYF
NA	NA	TRBJ1-2	15	TRBV3-1	TGTGCCAGCAGCCACTACAGGTCCCTGGAGTATGGCTACACCTTC	CASSHYRSLEYGYTF
NA	NA	TRBJ1-2	14	TRBV5-1	TGCGCCAGCAGCACCCACCGGGACAAGTATGGCTACACCTTC	CASSTHRDKYGYTF
few	NA	TRBJ1-2	16	TRBV29-1	TGCAGCGTTGAAGATCGAGGGCACTTCGGGGACTATGGCTACACCTTC	CSVEDRGHFGDYGYTF
once	NA	TRBJ2-2	15	TRBV4-1	TGCGCCAGCAGCCAAGTAGCAGGGCAAACCGGGGAGCTGTTTTTT	CASSQVAGQTGELFF
few	NA	TRBJ1-1	11	TRBV29-1	TGCAGCGTTGGGGGGAGCACTGAAGCTTTCTTT	CSVGGSTEAFF
few	NA	TRBJ2-3	13	TRBV10-3	TGTGCCATCCTGTCTGCTAGCACAGATACGCAGTATTTT	CAILSASTDTQYF
NA	TRBD1	TRBJ1-2	14	TRBV13	TGTGCCAGCAGCTCCCACGGACAGGTCCATGGCTACACCTTC	CASSSHGQVHGYTF
once	NA	TRBJ1-1	13	TRBV20-1	TGCAGTGCTGAAGACATTAGTGCCTCTGAAGCTTTCTTT	CSAEDISASEAFF
once	TRBD1	TRBJ1-2	16	TRBV7-2	TGTGCCAGCAGCTTAGAACCGGGACAGGGGATTTATGGCTACACCTTC	CASSLEPGQGIYGYTF
few	TRBD1	TRBJ2-1	15	TRBV20-1	TGCAGTGCTAGTAACAGGGGCGGCTCCTACAATGAGCAGTTCTTC	CSASNRGGSYNEQFF
NA	NA	TRBJ1-1	14	TRBV7-2	TGTGCCAGCAGACCCGACCCTAGAAACACTGAAGCTTTCTTT	CASRPDPRNTEAFF
NA	NA	TRBJ2-7	14	TRBV2	TGTGCCAGCAGTGTCATGGACAAACTCTACGAGCAGTACTTC	CASSVMDKLYEQYF
NA	TRBD2	TRBJ2-3	11	TRBV2	TGTGCCAGCCGCGTAAGCGGGGAGCAGTATTTT	CASRVSGEQYF
NA	NA	TRBJ2-3	17	TRBV6-2/TRBV6-3	TGTGCCAGCAGTTACCCCTCGCTTGGGACATCTCCGGGGACGCAGTATTTT	CASSYPSLGTSPGTQYF
NA	NA	TRBJ2-7	14	TRBV7-8	TGTGCCAGCAGCTTAGCACGAGCAGGGTACGAGCAGTACTTC	CASSLARAGYEQYF
once	NA	TRBJ2-7	15	TRBV4-1	TGCGCCAGCAGCCAAGAGGGGGGCGCCCCTAGCGAGCAGTACTTC	CASSQEGGAPSEQYF
NA	TRBD2	TRBJ2-1	14	TRBV7-2	TGTGCCAGCAGCTTTGGCGGGGGGGCCTATGAGCAGTTCTTC	CASSFGGGAYEQFF
few	NA	TRBJ2-1	17	TRBV6-2/TRBV6-3	TGTGCCAGCAGTTACCGCAAGACAGAGAGCTCCTACAATGAGCAGTTCTTC	CASSYRKTESSYNEQFF
few	NA	TRBJ1-2	14	TRBV7-2	TGTGCCAGCAGCTTATCCGCGGCAGTTTATGGCTACACCTTC	CASSLSAAVYGYTF
once	NA	TRBJ2-7	15	TRBV10-3	TGTGCCATCAGTCCCCGGGACCCCGGAGAGTACGAGCAGTACTTC	CAISPRDPGEYEQYF
few	NA	TRBJ2-3	15	TRBV10-3	TGTGCCATCAGTGAGTCGAGAGATCGGACAGATACGCAGTATTTT	CAISESRDRTDTQYF